This is a list of T cell receptor beta chains from one sample in a study of T cell responses to AZD1222 COVID-19 vaccine. The assay was immunoSEQ multiplex PCR, and TCRdb's table has in-frame clones only and misses some. Among 100,000 to 150,000 clones listed, 65% to 90% were seen once. The starting material was peripheral blood, obtained on day 0 of AZD1222 vaccination. The receptors were gathered from an adult in good health. The CDR3 runs from the conserved cysteine through the conserved F or W. A D gene is named only where the DNA matches it firmly. Clone size is given for some rows only: seen once, a few or many times, or a class if the clone is expanded.

v_gene	j_gene	abundance	d_gene	CDR3nt	CDR3aa
TRBV6-5	TRBJ2-5	-	TRBD1	TGTGCCAGCAGTCCCGGACAGGGAGGACGAGAGACCCAGTACTTC	CASSPGQGGRETQYF
TRBV11-2	TRBJ1-1	-	-	TGTGCCAGCAGCTTAGTGGATGCGAACACTGAAGCTTTCTTT	CASSLVDANTEAFF
TRBV11-2	TRBJ1-5	-	-	TGTGCCAGCAGCACCTTTGATCAGCCCCAGCATTTT	CASSTFDQPQHF
TRBV3-1/TRBV3-2	TRBJ1-6	-	TRBD1	TGTGCCAGCAGCCAGGGGGACAGGTCACCCCTCCACTTT	CASSQGDRSPLHF
TRBV29-1	TRBJ2-3	-	TRBD2	TGCAGCGTTGAAGTGGCTAGCGGGGGGTGGGCGCAGTATTTT	CSVEVASGGWAQYF
TRBV7-6	TRBJ1-2	-	TRBD1	TGTGCCAGCAGCCCAGGACAGGGTGGCTATGGCTACACCTTC	CASSPGQGGYGYTF
TRBV4-1	TRBJ1-2	-	TRBD1	TGCGCCAGCAGCCAAGTCGACAGGGTCGGCTACACCTTC	CASSQVDRVGYTF
TRBV15	TRBJ2-5	-	-	TGTGCCACCAGCACACGTGGTATACAAGAGACCCAGTACTTC	CATSTRGIQETQYF
TRBV3-1/TRBV3-2	TRBJ1-5	-	-	TGTGCCAGCAGCCAAGGCACAGGTAGCAATCAGCCCCAGCATTTT	CASSQGTGSNQPQHF
TRBV7-3	TRBJ2-2	-	-	TGTGCCAGCAGCCCCATAGTCACCGGGGAGCTGTTTTTT	CASSPIVTGELFF
TRBV5-5	TRBJ2-5	-	-	TGTGCCAGCAGCCGCAACAGAAACCAAGAGACCCAGTACTTC	CASSRNRNQETQYF
TRBV5-1	TRBJ1-5	-	-	TGCGCCAGCAGCTTGTGGGGAGAAGGGGATCAGCCCCAGCATTTT	CASSLWGEGDQPQHF
TRBV27	TRBJ2-2	-	TRBD2	TGTGCCAGCAGCTGGCGACTATCGACTAGCGGGGGGATGGCGAACACCGGGGAGCTGTTTTTT	CASSWRLSTSGGMANTGELFF
TRBV7-6	TRBJ2-3	-	TRBD1	TGTGCCAGCAGCTTAATGAGATGGGGACAGGGGGCCACAGATACGCAGTATTTT	CASSLMRWGQGATDTQYF
TRBV28	TRBJ1-2	-	-	TGTGCCAGCAGCGGTCCCCTCATTAACTATGGCTACACCTTC	CASSGPLINYGYTF
TRBV7-8	TRBJ1-1	-	TRBD1	TGTGCCAGCAGCTCGACAGGGTCCATGAACACTGAAGCTTTCTTT	CASSSTGSMNTEAFF
TRBV4-1	TRBJ2-7	-	TRBD2	TGCGCCAGCAGCCTAGGACTAGCGGGGACCTACGAGCAGTACTTC	CASSLGLAGTYEQYF
TRBV21-1	TRBJ2-7	-	-	TGTGCCACGAAACAGGGCTCCTACGAGCAGTACTTC	CATKQGSYEQYF
TRBV6-2/TRBV6-3	TRBJ1-2	-	-	TGTGCCAGCAGTTATTTAGGAGGATACGGCTACACCTTC	CASSYLGGYGYTF
TRBV3-1/TRBV3-2	TRBJ2-1	-	TRBD2	TGTGCCAGCAGCCCTTGGACTAGCGGGGGGGCACCGGTGTTCAATGAGCAGTTCTTC	CASSPWTSGGAPVFNEQFF
TRBV19	TRBJ2-7	-	-	TGTGCCAGTAGTATAGGGGGTTCCGAGCAGTACTTC	CASSIGGSEQYF
TRBV15	TRBJ1-1	-	-	TGTGCCACCAGCAGAGATGCGTGGGGAAACACTGAAGCTTTCTTT	CATSRDAWGNTEAFF
TRBV7-9	TRBJ2-1	-	TRBD1	TGTGCCAGCACGCAGGGGGCCCGAAACAATGAGCAGTTCTTC	CASTQGARNNEQFF
TRBV6-5	TRBJ2-7	-	-	TGTGCCAGCAAGGAGGGGGGTAGTTACGAGCAGTACTTC	CASKEGGSYEQYF
TRBV3-1/TRBV3-2	TRBJ2-7	-	TRBD2	TGTGCCAGCAGCCAAGGTCGGGGGGGCTACGAGCAGTACTTC	CASSQGRGGYEQYF
TRBV4-2	TRBJ2-7	-	-	TGTGCCAGCAGCCACTCGGACGGCCTCACCTACGAGCAGTACTTC	CASSHSDGLTYEQYF
TRBV6-5	TRBJ2-4	-	-	TGTGCCAGCAGGTCGCGGGACATTCAGTACTTC	CASRSRDIQYF
TRBV3-1/TRBV3-2	TRBJ1-5	-	-	TGTGCCAGCAGCCAAGGGGGGCAGGTAAGGCAGCCCCAGCATTTT	CASSQGGQVRQPQHF
TRBV27	TRBJ2-7	-	TRBD2	TGTGCCAGCAGTTGGGTAGGTCCTAGCGGGGGGAACTACGAGCAGTACTTC	CASSWVGPSGGNYEQYF
TRBV19	TRBJ1-6	-	TRBD1	TGTGCCAGTAGTACCGACAGGGTAAATTCACCCCTCCACTTT	CASSTDRVNSPLHF
TRBV4-1	TRBJ2-5	-	TRBD1	TGCGCCAGCAGCTGGACAGGGGGCCGGGAGACCCAGTACTTC	CASSWTGGRETQYF
TRBV19	TRBJ1-5	once	TRBD1	TGTGCCAGTCGCAGGTCTACAGGGGCCGATCAGCCCCAGCATTTT	CASRRSTGADQPQHF
TRBV5-1	TRBJ1-3	-	-	TGCGCCAGCAGCACCGAGCCAGCCTCTGGAAACACCATATATTTT	CASSTEPASGNTIYF
TRBV14	TRBJ2-7	-	-	TGTGCCAGCAGCCTAGACCTAACCTCGTACGAGCAGTACTTC	CASSLDLTSYEQYF
TRBV27	TRBJ2-1	-	-	TGTGCCAGCAGTTTATATTCCGACTTGGGCCGCAATGAGCAGTTCTTC	CASSLYSDLGRNEQFF
TRBV19	TRBJ1-2	-	TRBD1	TGTGCCAGTAGGAAAACAGGGGGCGAGTGGTATGGCTACACCTTC	CASRKTGGEWYGYTF
TRBV6-2/TRBV6-3	TRBJ2-7	once	-	TGTGCCAGCAGCACTGGGGGATTGGGCACCTACGAGCAGTACTTC	CASSTGGLGTYEQYF
TRBV29-1	TRBJ1-2	few	-	TGCAGCGTAGCCTGGACGGGACCCTATGGCTACACCTTC	CSVAWTGPYGYTF
TRBV7-9	TRBJ1-1	-	-	TGTGCCAGCAGCTCGCCCGGGGGACAACTCCTCCCGAACACTGAAGCTTTCTTT	CASSSPGGQLLPNTEAFF
TRBV4-3	TRBJ1-1	-	-	TGCGCCAGCAGCCAAGCCCCCCAGGGCACTGAAGCTTTCTTT	CASSQAPQGTEAFF
TRBV18	TRBJ1-1	-	-	TGTGCCAGCTCACCACTCAGGGATGAAACTGAAGCTTTCTTT	CASSPLRDETEAFF
TRBV4-2	TRBJ2-3	once	-	TGTGCCAGCAGCCAAGAAGGCGGAAGGGGGAACACAGATACGCAGTATTTT	CASSQEGGRGNTDTQYF
TRBV5-5	TRBJ1-1	-	-	TGTGCCAGCAGCTTTGCGGGGACGGTGGGGGAAGTAGCTTTCTTT	CASSFAGTVGEVAFF
TRBV19	TRBJ2-7	-	-	TGTGCCAGTAGTATACAGGGTGCTGATTACGAGCAGTACTTC	CASSIQGADYEQYF
TRBV4-1	TRBJ2-3	once	TRBD2	TGCGCCAGCAGCCAAGAGAGTTCTAGCGGGGCCCGCACAGATACGCAGTATTTT	CASSQESSSGARTDTQYF
TRBV5-6	TRBJ1-2	-	TRBD1	TGTGCCAGCAGCTTGTCAGCCCTACAGGGGAAGGGCTACACCTTC	CASSLSALQGKGYTF
TRBV18	TRBJ1-2	-	-	TGTGCCAGCTCACCCCTGGGAAGGGACTGGGAGACTCGCTATGGCTACACCTTC	CASSPLGRDWETRYGYTF
TRBV19	TRBJ1-1	-	-	TGTGCCAGTAGGGGGACGGCTGGCGGGAATGAAGCTTTCTTT	CASRGTAGGNEAFF
TRBV18	TRBJ1-1	-	TRBD1	TGTGCCAGCTCAACAGGGGTTGTTACTGAAGCTTTCTTT	CASSTGVVTEAFF
TRBV27	TRBJ1-1	-	TRBD1	TGTGCCAGCAGAACAGGGGTGACTGAAGCTTTCTTT	CASRTGVTEAFF
TRBV7-6	TRBJ1-2	-	-	TGTGCCAGCAGCTCCACCCCGTTTGGGGACTATGGCTACACCTTC	CASSSTPFGDYGYTF
TRBV7-2	TRBJ2-5	-	-	TGTGCCAGCAGCTTAGGCAGGCAAGAGACCCAGTACTTC	CASSLGRQETQYF
TRBV29-1	TRBJ1-5	-	-	TGCAGCGTTGAGGTTCGCAGTCAAGGGCCCCAGCATTTT	CSVEVRSQGPQHF
TRBV11-3	TRBJ2-7	-	-	TGTGCCAGCAGCTTAGCGGGGGACTCCTACGAGCAGTACTTC	CASSLAGDSYEQYF
TRBV29-1	TRBJ1-1	-	-	TGCAGCGTTGAAGATCGTGCGGTTTCCACTGAAGCTTTCTTT	CSVEDRAVSTEAFF
TRBV25-1	TRBJ1-3	-	-	TGTGCCAGCAGTACCCCCTCCTCTGGAAACACCATATATTTT	CASSTPSSGNTIYF
TRBV5-1	TRBJ2-7	-	TRBD1	TGCGCCAGCAGCTTAATAAGGACAGGGGAGCAGTACTTC	CASSLIRTGEQYF